This T cell receptor beta chain comes out of a study of cytomegalovirus exposure and HLA in healthy donors. Concerning this clone itself: Its antigen is unknown.

CDR1 KGHSY and CDR2 FQNENV come from the germline V gene. The V end lost 3 bases, the J end lost 4 bases, and 12 bases lay between the germline ends. This CDR3 has 15 residues. Findings and caveats of the study: Some TCR beta chains (164 of them) were listed as cytomegalovirus-associated.

The PCR contained 60 Vbeta and 13 Jbeta primers. In the source study's methods: A follow-up analysis tallied approximately 85 million unique TCR beta chains, roughly 11 million shared. Produced via immunoSEQ multiplex PCR; TCRdb's table is partial and in-frame only. V and J calls and clone size are given by that table; D and trimming were obtained from the DNA. The sample has 150,000 to 200,000 clones. The sequence derives from a woman aged 18-29 years in good health and CMV-seropositive. The chain is built from TRBV16 and TRBJ1-4; unclear D gene. Sequenced material: PBMCs. CDR3 in DNA: TGTGCCAGCAGCCACCCGACGGGATATAATGAAAAACTGTTTTTT. Its protein product is CASSHPTGYNEKLFF.